This TCR beta chain was identified during a study of a mutant IDH1 vaccine in newly diagnosed glioma. Study-wide context: Patients began vaccination 4-6 weeks after radiotherapy alone, or with temozolomide cycles. Former treatment meant radiotherapy, temozolomide, or both; the majority had gotten both.

The time point denotes: week 11, during vaccination. Each dose of the vaccine consisted of 300 ug of mutant IDH1 20-mer peptide, with topical imiquimod. New WHO grade 3 or 4 astrocytomas that were IDH1-mutant and ATRX-lost had been found in donors. Measured with immunoSEQ multiplex PCR; TCRdb has only the in-frame clones, and not every one. Of about 130,000 clones in the sample, about four fifths are singletons; the top ten hold 4.5% to 7%. The CDR3 contains 15 residues. Per the germline V gene, CDR1 is MNHEY and CDR2 is SMNVEV (reference sequence). Trimming stripped 3 bases from V and 0 bases from J, with 11 bases between. A remark on this clone: Its antigen is currently unknown.

Study-level results: A vaccine-induced immune response developed in roughly 93% of the patients.

The chain employs TRBV27 and TRBJ1-1, with D possibly TRBD1 on 5 matching bases. The sample was PBMCs, taken from a glioma patient whose treatment included an IDH1 peptide vaccine. The sequence was obtained from a man in his forties with glioma. The CDR3 loop reads CASSFVRGMNTEAFF. The DNA of the CDR3 is TGTGCCAGCAGTTTTGTCCGGGGGATGAACACTGAAGCTTTCTTT.